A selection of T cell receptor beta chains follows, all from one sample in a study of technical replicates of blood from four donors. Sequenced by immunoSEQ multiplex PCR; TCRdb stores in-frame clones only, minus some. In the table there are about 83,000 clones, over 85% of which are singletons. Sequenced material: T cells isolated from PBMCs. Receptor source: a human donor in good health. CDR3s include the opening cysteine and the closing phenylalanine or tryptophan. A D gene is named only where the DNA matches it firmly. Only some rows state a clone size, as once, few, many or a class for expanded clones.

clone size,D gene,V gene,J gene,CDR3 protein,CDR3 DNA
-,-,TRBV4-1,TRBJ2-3,CASSLNPGDGPTDTQYF,TGCGCCAGCAGCCTAAACCCGGGGGATGGACCCACAGATACGCAGTATTTT
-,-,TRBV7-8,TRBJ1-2,CASSLTPRQHAGDGYTF,TGTGCCAGCAGCTTAACCCCCCGGCAACACGCGGGGGATGGCTACACCTTC
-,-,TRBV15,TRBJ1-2,CATSRDLGQSTYGYTF,TGTGCCACCAGCAGAGATCTGGGGCAGTCCACCTATGGCTACACCTTC
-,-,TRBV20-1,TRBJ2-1,CSRAYYNEQFF,TGCTCCCGAGCTTACTACAATGAGCAGTTCTTC
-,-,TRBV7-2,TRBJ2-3,CASSLFGTDTQYF,TGTGCCAGCAGCTTATTCGGCACAGATACGCAGTATTTT
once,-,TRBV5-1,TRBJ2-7,CASRGVGSSYEQYF,TGCGCCAGCAGAGGGGTTGGAAGCTCCTACGAGCAGTACTTC
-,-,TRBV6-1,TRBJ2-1,CASSDWASAYNEQFF,TGTGCCAGCAGTGATTGGGCATCTGCCTACAATGAGCAGTTCTTC
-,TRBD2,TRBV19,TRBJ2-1,CASSIRLAGVDEQFF,TGTGCCAGTAGTATTCGGCTAGCGGGAGTCGATGAGCAGTTCTTC
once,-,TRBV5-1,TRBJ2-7,CASSLGQTPYEQYF,TGCGCCAGCAGCTTGGGTCAGACTCCCTACGAGCAGTACTTC
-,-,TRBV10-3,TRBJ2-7,CAISEKPEKVTYEQYF,TGTGCCATCAGTGAGAAACCGGAGAAGGTTACCTACGAGCAGTACTTC
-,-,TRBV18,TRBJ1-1,CASSSSGIRPTEAFF,TGTGCCAGCTCATCCTCCGGGATCCGCCCCACTGAAGCTTTCTTT
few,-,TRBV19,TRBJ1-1,CASTPPGGTEAFF,TGTGCCAGTACCCCGCCAGGAGGGACTGAAGCTTTCTTT
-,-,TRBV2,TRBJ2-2,CASSEAAAGELFF,TGTGCCAGCAGTGAAGCGGCAGCCGGGGAGCTGTTTTTT
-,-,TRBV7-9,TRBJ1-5,CAGARGEGGPQHF,TGTGCCGGCGCACGGGGGGAGGGAGGGCCCCAGCATTTT
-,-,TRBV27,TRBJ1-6,CASSWGTGNSPLHF,TGTGCCAGCAGTTGGGGGACTGGTAATTCACCCCTCCACTTT
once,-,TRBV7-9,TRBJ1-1,CASSLTGMNTEAFF,TGTGCCAGCAGCTTAACGGGGATGAACACTGAAGCTTTCTTT
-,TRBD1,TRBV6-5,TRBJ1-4,CASRGDSQKLFF,TGTGCCAGCAGGGGGGACAGCCAAAAACTGTTTTTT
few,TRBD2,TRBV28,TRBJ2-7,CASRMTSGSYEQYF,TGTGCCAGCAGGATGACTAGCGGGAGCTACGAGCAGTACTTC
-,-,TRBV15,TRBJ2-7,CATSPDRLGYEQYF,TGTGCCACCAGCCCGGACAGACTGGGATACGAGCAGTACTTC
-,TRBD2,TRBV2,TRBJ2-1,CATTGTSGNNEQFF,TGTGCCACCACCGGGACTAGCGGGAACAATGAGCAGTTCTTC
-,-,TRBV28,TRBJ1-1,CASRSTGYNTEAFF,TGTGCCAGCAGGTCCACAGGTTATAACACTGAAGCTTTCTTT
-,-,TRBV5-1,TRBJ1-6,CASSLGQNNSPLHF,TGCGCCAGCAGCTTGGGGCAGAATAATTCACCCCTCCACTTT
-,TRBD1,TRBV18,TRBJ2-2,CASSPYGQGAAGELFF,TGTGCCAGCTCACCGTACGGACAGGGGGCGGCCGGGGAGCTGTTTTTT
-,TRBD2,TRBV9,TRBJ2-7,CASSVAETSGRTPYEQYF,TGTGCCAGCAGCGTAGCTGAGACTAGCGGGAGGACGCCCTACGAGCAGTACTTC